Here is one T cell receptor (beta chain) with its context. The antigen is undetermined. The data stem from a study of T cells after yellow fever vaccination. Study results and caveats: A faster peak, day 5 versus 15, was reached by the weaker secondary response. Abundant bulk-population clonotypes could contaminate the FACS-sorted repertoires. Re-detected after boosting: most primary clones, more than 95% of CD4 and under 90% of CD8.

As TCR cDNA was made by 5'RACE template switching, a universal primer site and UMIs were added. TCRdb used MiXCR to reprocess the 5' RACE reads, holding one entry per CDR3 protein. Among 250,000 to 300,000 distinct CDR3 sequences listed, 8.7% were seen once. The specimen comprised CD4+ T cells sorted from PBMCs, sampled 5 days after the yellow fever booster vaccination. The TCR was taken from a man aged 18 to 30 who received the YFV17D yellow fever vaccine.

For the CDR3, the DNA is TGCGCCAGCAGCTTTTCGGCGTTTCCAGAGACCCAGTACTTC. Protein: CASSFSAFPETQYF. The gene calls are TRBV5-1 and TRBJ2-5; D remains ambiguous. The CDR3 is 14 amino acids. The germline CDR1 and CDR2 sequences are SGHRS and YFSETQ. Deletions cut 2 bases from V and 4 bases from J, with 12 bases between.